This is a list of T cell receptor beta chains from one sample in a study of blood T cell repertoires in COVID-19. This table comes from immunoSEQ multiplex PCR, and its TCRdb copy is limited to in-frame clones, with some not included. Here the sample spans approximately 390,000 clones, roughly 88% being singletons. Sequences were obtained from PBMCs or T cells enriched from blood (not recorded which). The receptors were sampled from a woman aged 35 to 49 with acute COVID-19. The CDR3 runs from the conserved cysteine through the conserved F or W. Fields, in order: clone size, J gene, D gene, V gene, CDR3 DNA, CDR3 protein. D genes are given only for firm matches. Expanded clones are given a class, and other clones once, few, many or no size at all.

abundance: -
j_gene: TRBJ2-5
d_gene: TRBD2
v_gene: TRBV3-1/TRBV3-2
CDR3nt: TGTGCCAGCAGCCCCGGGACTAGTCTGGAGACCCAGTACTTC
CDR3aa: CASSPGTSLETQYF

abundance: -
j_gene: TRBJ2-3
d_gene: TRBD2
v_gene: TRBV10-3
CDR3nt: TGTGCCATCAGTGAGGTGACTAGCGGGGGCCCCGGGGATACGCAGTATTTT
CDR3aa: CAISEVTSGGPGDTQYF

abundance: once
j_gene: TRBJ2-1
d_gene: TRBD1
v_gene: TRBV6-4
CDR3nt: TGTGCCAGCAGTGGTCCAGGGGGCCGTGAGCAGTTCTTC
CDR3aa: CASSGPGGREQFF

abundance: -
j_gene: TRBJ1-2
d_gene: -
v_gene: TRBV5-6
CDR3nt: TGTGCCAGCAACCTGCAGGGCTCTCCTAACTATGGCTACACCTTC
CDR3aa: CASNLQGSPNYGYTF

abundance: -
j_gene: TRBJ2-2
d_gene: -
v_gene: TRBV27
CDR3nt: TGTGCCAGCAGTTTAACAGGGTCCGGGGAGCTGTTTTTT
CDR3aa: CASSLTGSGELFF

abundance: -
j_gene: TRBJ2-5
d_gene: TRBD2
v_gene: TRBV7-2
CDR3nt: TGTGCCAGCAGCCCAATGTTACTAGCGGGGGGAGAGACCCAGTACTTC
CDR3aa: CASSPMLLAGGETQYF

abundance: -
j_gene: TRBJ1-6
d_gene: -
v_gene: TRBV4-1
CDR3nt: TGCGCCAGCAGCCAAGCCGGAGACCCACGAAATTCACCCCTCCACTTT
CDR3aa: CASSQAGDPRNSPLHF

abundance: -
j_gene: TRBJ2-6
d_gene: -
v_gene: TRBV7-2
CDR3nt: TGTGCCAGCAGCTTACGTCCGGGAGCAGGGGCCAACGTCCTGACTTTC
CDR3aa: CASSLRPGAGANVLTF

abundance: -
j_gene: TRBJ2-3
d_gene: -
v_gene: TRBV30
CDR3nt: TGTGCCTGGAGCAAAGTGGGGGGAGGAGATACGCAGTATTTT
CDR3aa: CAWSKVGGGDTQYF

abundance: once
j_gene: TRBJ2-7
d_gene: -
v_gene: TRBV7-9
CDR3nt: TGTGCCAGCAGCTTATTGGCTGGTAGCGACGAGCAGTACTTC
CDR3aa: CASSLLAGSDEQYF

abundance: few
j_gene: TRBJ1-5
d_gene: TRBD1
v_gene: TRBV19
CDR3nt: TGTGCCAGTAGTATAGATCAGTTGAGGGGGCGGTTGGGTCAGCCCCAGCATTTT
CDR3aa: CASSIDQLRGRLGQPQHF

abundance: -
j_gene: TRBJ2-3
d_gene: TRBD2
v_gene: TRBV5-4
CDR3nt: TGTGCCAGCAGCGTTAGCGGGGGGGGGATAGATACGCAGTATTTT
CDR3aa: CASSVSGGGIDTQYF

abundance: -
j_gene: TRBJ2-7
d_gene: -
v_gene: TRBV2
CDR3nt: TGTGCCAGCCAAGACTCAACCAGGGGAGCCACCGACAGGCAGTACTTC
CDR3aa: CASQDSTRGATDRQYF

abundance: -
j_gene: TRBJ1-2
d_gene: -
v_gene: TRBV29-1
CDR3nt: TGCAGCATCCTGAGGGCCTCAGGTGGCTACACCTTC
CDR3aa: CSILRASGGYTF

abundance: -
j_gene: TRBJ2-2
d_gene: -
v_gene: TRBV30
CDR3nt: TGTGCCTGGAGCAGGCAAGGCGGGGAGCTGTTTTTT
CDR3aa: CAWSRQGGELFF

abundance: -
j_gene: TRBJ1-1
d_gene: -
v_gene: TRBV28
CDR3nt: TGTGCCAGCAGTTTACTACAGGGATGGGGCACTGAAGCTTTCTTT
CDR3aa: CASSLLQGWGTEAFF

abundance: -
j_gene: TRBJ1-2
d_gene: -
v_gene: TRBV6-5
CDR3nt: TGTGCCAGCAGTTACTCGTCCGGAGGGTCTGACTATGGCTACACCTTC
CDR3aa: CASSYSSGGSDYGYTF

abundance: once
j_gene: TRBJ1-2
d_gene: -
v_gene: TRBV5-1
CDR3nt: TGCGCCAGAAAGACAGGCCCCTTCTATGGCTACACCTTC
CDR3aa: CARKTGPFYGYTF

abundance: -
j_gene: TRBJ2-7
d_gene: -
v_gene: TRBV4-2
CDR3nt: TGTGCCAGCAGCCCCCTCACGGGAAAACTCTCCTACGAGCAGTACTTC
CDR3aa: CASSPLTGKLSYEQYF

abundance: once
j_gene: TRBJ2-5
d_gene: -
v_gene: TRBV7-6
CDR3nt: TGTGCCAGCAGCTTAAGCTCGACCCAGTACTTC
CDR3aa: CASSLSSTQYF

abundance: -
j_gene: TRBJ1-2
d_gene: -
v_gene: TRBV12-3/TRBV12-4
CDR3nt: TGTGCCAGCACTCTGGGGGGTGGCTACACCTTC
CDR3aa: CASTLGGGYTF

abundance: -
j_gene: TRBJ1-2
d_gene: -
v_gene: TRBV9
CDR3nt: TGTGCCAGCAGCGTAGGTTCACTAGCCGACTATGGCTACACCTTC
CDR3aa: CASSVGSLADYGYTF

abundance: -
j_gene: TRBJ1-6
d_gene: -
v_gene: TRBV19
CDR3nt: TGTGCCAGTAGTGAACAGGTATCGAATTCACCCCTCCACTTT
CDR3aa: CASSEQVSNSPLHF

abundance: -
j_gene: TRBJ1-3
d_gene: -
v_gene: TRBV5-1
CDR3nt: TGCGCCAGCAGACCCGGGAGCGTCTCTGGAAACACCATATATTTT
CDR3aa: CASRPGSVSGNTIYF

abundance: -
j_gene: TRBJ1-3
d_gene: -
v_gene: TRBV2
CDR3nt: TGTGCCAGCAGTGAGCAGGATACCTCTGGAAACACCATATATTTT
CDR3aa: CASSEQDTSGNTIYF

abundance: -
j_gene: TRBJ1-5
d_gene: TRBD1
v_gene: TRBV19
CDR3nt: TGTGCCAGTAGTATTGGGCAGGGGGAGCCCCAGCATTTT
CDR3aa: CASSIGQGEPQHF

abundance: -
j_gene: TRBJ2-3
d_gene: TRBD2
v_gene: TRBV15
CDR3nt: TGTGCCACCAGCAGAGACTACGGGGAAATGAGCGGGGGGGTTAGCACAGATACGCAGTATTTT
CDR3aa: CATSRDYGEMSGGVSTDTQYF

abundance: -
j_gene: TRBJ1-2
d_gene: TRBD1
v_gene: TRBV5-4
CDR3nt: TGTGCCAGCAGCGCCCGGACAGGGGCGTATGTCTATGGCTACACCTTC
CDR3aa: CASSARTGAYVYGYTF

abundance: -
j_gene: TRBJ1-6
d_gene: TRBD1
v_gene: TRBV19
CDR3nt: TGTGCCAGTAGGATGGACAGGGGGAATTCACCCCTCCACTTT
CDR3aa: CASRMDRGNSPLHF